Listed here are 27 T cell receptor beta chains from one sample, sequenced in a study of breast tumors, draining lymph nodes, adjacent tissues. Axillary draining lymph nodes of breast cancer patients supplied the node samples. Each CDR3 protein gets one entry after TCRdb re-called the multiplex PCR reads with MiXCR. Of some 170,000 distinct CDR3 sequences in the sample, 33% were seen once. The source material was axillary lymph node tissue. The source of these receptors is a female donor with breast cancer. Some clones in this sample may be carry-over from other donors' samples.

A note on this clonotype: No DNA is shown, since the ends of the CDR3 on it are uncertain; the CDR3 is the one TCRdb lists. This chain joins TRBV27 and TRBJ1-2. From germline, CDR1 is MNHEY and CDR2 SMNVEV (reference sequence). The CDR3 is made up of 18 amino acids, end residues included. This CDR3 reads CASSVGWGNRGVLAGYIF.

A few counts support this clonotype. A much larger clone differs by one base, so this may be a read error. The chain couples TRBV11-3 to TRBJ2-1; TRBD1 matches 7 bases. CDR1 SGHNT and CDR2 YENEEA come from the germline V gene. Germline trimming cut 2 bases from V and 7 bases from J; bases unmatched to any gene: 11. This CDR3 is built from 16 residues. As DNA, the CDR3 is TGTGCCAGCAGCTTACGCGGACAGGCCGGCGTAAATGAGCAGTTCTTC. Translated: CASSLRGQAGVNEQFF.

This clonotype has at least ten counts. CDR3 nucleotides: TGTGCCAGCAGTGAATTTCAGGCGGTCAGGGAGCAGTTCTTC. This translates into CASSEFQAVREQFF. The V call is TRBV25-1, the J call TRBJ2-1; no reliable D call. V lost 1 base to trimming and J lost 10 bases, with 14 bases between them. This CDR3 comprises 14 residues. In germline, CDR1 is MGHDK, CDR2 SYGVNS.

This clonotype was recorded at least ten times. This chain joins TRBV5-6 and TRBJ1-2; D gene unclear. The length of the CDR3 is 13 residues. Germline V lookup: CDR1 SGHDT, CDR2 YYEEEE. The V and J ends lost 0 bases and 9 bases respectively, with 12 bases between them. The CDR3 protein is CASSLEQIERYTF. CDR3 coding DNA: TGTGCCAGCAGCTTGGAGCAGATAGAGCGCTACACCTTC.

The chain carries TRBV4-2 and TRBJ2-3, with a weak D call TRBD1 (6 bases). The CDR3 totals 14 residues. The germline V gene has CDR1 LGHNA and CDR2 YNFKEQ. V lost 0 bases, J lost 7 bases, and 11 bases lay in between. DNA of the CDR3: TGTGCCAGCAGCCAAGACGACGGGACATATACGCAGTATTTT. This sequence encodes CASSQDDGTYTQYF.

This clonotype was observed many times. The V call is TRBV7-9, the J call TRBJ2-7; unclear D gene. CDR1 is SEHNR, CDR2 FQNEAQ, per germline (reference sequence). V was cut by 4 bases and J by 2 bases, with 9 bases left in between. CDR3 size: 13 residues. CDR3 region: CASSSRNPYEQYF. Written as DNA, the CDR3 is TGTGCCAGCAGCTCTAGGAACCCCTACGAGCAGTACTTC. Together with reference TRBV7-9 and TRBJ2-7, the CDR3 gives the full variable domain: DTGVSQNPRHKITKRGQNVTFRCDPISEHNRLYWYRQTLGQGPEFLTYFQNEAQLEKSRLLSDRFSAERPKGSFSTLEIQRTEQGDSAMYLCASSSRNPYEQYFGPGTRLTVT.

In this sample, this clonotype turned up many times. The chain uses TRBV19 and TRBJ2-1, with unresolved D. This CDR3 comprises 12 residues. The germline V gene encodes CDR1 LNHDA and CDR2 SQIVND (reference sequence). V lost 8 bases and J lost 8, with 13 bases in between. The CDR3 DNA reads as TGTGCCAGTCGGAGCAGTATCCATGAGCAGTTCTTC. Protein product: CASRSSIHEQFF.

The gene calls are TRBV4-2 and TRBJ1-1, with D possibly TRBD1 on 6 matching bases. Looked up from germline, CDR1 is LGHNA and CDR2 is YNFKEQ. V was cut by 5 bases and J by 0 bases, with 13 bases left in between. The CDR3 length is 15 residues. For the CDR3, the DNA is TGTGCCAGCAGCACCCAACAGGGAGTGAACACTGAAGCTTTCTTT. Residues: CASSTQQGVNTEAFF.

This clonotype has only a few counts. The gene calls are TRBV19 and TRBJ2-4; 15 bases agree with TRBD2. This CDR3 comprises 18 residues. J lost 9 bases, V lost 4 bases, and 13 bases had no gene match. The germline CDR1 and CDR2 sequences are LNHDA and SQIVND (reference sequence). The CDR3 here is CASSTRTSGRAGKSIQYF. The DNA for the CDR3 is TGTGCCAGTAGTACTCGGACTAGCGGGAGGGCCGGGAAGAGCATTCAGTACTTC.

The genes are TRBV18 and TRBJ1-1; TRBD1 might be the D (5 bases). V was clipped by 4 bases and J by 0 bases, with 12 bases between them. In germline, CDR1 is KGHSH, CDR2 LQKENI. The CDR3 spans 15 residues. The CDR3 sequence: CASSQPGLMNTEAFF. The CDR3, as DNA: TGTGCCAGCTCACAGCCGGGACTCATGAACACTGAAGCTTTCTTT.

This clonotype showed up many times. The chain is built from TRBV9 and TRBJ2-5, with 12 nucleotides matching TRBD2. The CDR3 totals 16 residues. Losses at the gene ends were 0 bases for V and 5 bases for J; bases not matched to a gene: 5. CDR1 SGDLS and CDR2 YYNGEE come from the germline V gene. The CDR3 DNA sequence: TGTGCCAGCAGCGTAGGCACTAGCGGGGGGAGGGAGACCCAGTACTTC. This encodes CASSVGTSGGRETQYF. Based on the CDR3 plus reference TRBV9 and TRBJ2-5, the full variable domain is DSGVTQTPKHLITATGQRVTLRCSPRSGDLSVYWYQQSLDQGLQFLIQYYNGEERAKGNILERFSAQQFPDLHSELNLSSLELGDSALYFCASSVGTSGGRETQYFGPGTRLLVL.

The rearrangement uses TRBV27 and TRBJ2-7, with D possibly TRBD1 on 5 matching bases. Germline lookup yields CDR1 MNHEY and CDR2 SMNVEV (reference sequence). V was trimmed by 8 bases and J by 2 bases, leaving 13 bases between them. This CDR3 contains 13 residues. The CDR3 sequence is CASAGQGTYEQYF. The CDR3 nucleotides are TGTGCCAGCGCCGGGCAGGGTACCTACGAGCAGTACTTC.

This rearrangement joins TRBV14 to TRBJ2-4, with 7 positions matching TRBD1. Looked up from germline, CDR1 is SGHDN and CDR2 is FVKESK. The CDR3 is made up of 15 amino acids. J was trimmed by 0 bases and V by 3 bases; bases with no gene match: 2. The CDR3 bases are TGTGCCAGCAGCCAGACAGGGATAGCCAAAAACATTCAGTACTTC. Protein product: CASSQTGIAKNIQYF.

This clonotype appeared many times. This rearrangement joins TRBV6-5 to TRBJ2-1; 10 nucleotides match TRBD1. Unmatched junction bases numbered 8, after V lost 6 bases and J lost 3 bases. Germline CDR1 is MNHEY and CDR2 is SVGAGI. This CDR3 is 16 amino acids long. The chain's CDR3 is CASSTTGGSHYNEQFF. In DNA form, the CDR3 reads TGTGCCAGCAGCACGACAGGGGGCAGCCACTACAATGAGCAGTTCTTC.

This clonotype turned up a few times. The rearrangement links TRBV7-3 to TRBJ1-1; no clear D. Trimming took 5 bases from V and 1 from J, leaving 8 bases between them. The CDR3 sequence is 13 residues long. Germline values: CDR1 SGHTA, CDR2 FQGTGA. This CDR3 reads CASSLSENTEAFF. CDR3 bases: TGTGCCAGCAGCCTCTCAGAGAACACTGAAGCTTTCTTT.

This CDR3 is CASSFSETSKASYNEQFF. In nucleotides, the CDR3 is TGTGCCAGCAGCTTCAGCGAGACTAGCAAAGCCTCCTACAATGAGCAGTTCTTC. The chain employs TRBV5-6 and TRBJ2-1; TRBD2 agrees at 7 bases. Germline V gene sequence: CDR1 SGHDT, CDR2 YYEEEE. Trimming cost V 2 bases and J 0 bases; bases outside gene matches: 11. The CDR3 sequence is 18 residues long.

There are many counts of this clonotype. The chain links TRBV6-5 to TRBJ1-2; D uncertain. This CDR3 comprises 14 residues. V shed 5 bases and J shed 4 bases, with 14 bases lying between them. CDR1 and CDR2 (germline): MNHEY, SVGAGI. DNA of the CDR3: TGTGCCAGCAGTCCATCGACTGTCCTCTATGGCTACACCTTC. Amino acid sequence: CASSPSTVLYGYTF.

As regards this clonotype: Mismatch with germline at one junction end may stem from a read error. The chain has TRBV18 and TRBJ2-3; no definite D call. This CDR3 region has 17 residues. Germline CDR1 reads KGHSH; CDR2 reads LQKENI. The CDR3 region has the DNA TGTGCCAGCCCACCACGCCCCTCTATCGGACCCACAGATACGCAGTATTTT. It codes for CASPPRPSIGPTDTQYF. Full variable domain (missing parts from reference TRBV18 and TRBJ2-3): NAGVMQNPRHLVRRRGQEARLRCSPMKGHSHVYWYRQLPEEGLKFMVYLQKENIIDESGMPKERFSAEFPKEGPSILRIQQVVRGDSAAYFCASPPRPSIGPTDTQYFGPGTRLTVL.

This clonotype was observed many times. This sequence joins TRBV2 and TRBJ2-2, with TRBD1 matching over 9 bases. The V segment lost 8 bases and the J segment 4 bases; nucleotides outside the gene matches: 8. Per the germline V gene, CDR1 is SNHLY and CDR2 is FYNNEI. The CDR3 is made up of 15 amino acids. The CDR3 coding sequence is TGTGCCAGCTACGACAGGGGGGGCATCACCGGGGAGCTGTTTTTT. This codes for CASYDRGGITGELFF. Using reference TRBV2 and TRBJ2-2 for the parts outside the CDR3, the full variable domain is EPEVTQTPSHQVTQMGQEVILRCVPISNHLYFYWYRQILGQKVEFLVSFYNNEISEKSEIFDDQFSVERPDGSNFTLKIRSTKLEDSAMYFCASYDRGGITGELFFGEGSRLTVL.

This clonotype showed up just a few times. This may come from a read error, since a much larger clone is one base off. The chain links TRBV7-8 to TRBJ2-7, with 10 bases identical to TRBD1. CDR3 length: 15 residues. CDR1 is SGHVS and CDR2 is FQNEAQ in the germline V gene. This CDR3 reads CASSYPGQGTYEQHF. The CDR3 DNA follows: TGTGCCAGCAGCTACCCGGGACAGGGGACCTACGAGCAGCACTTC.

This clonotype was detected ten times or more. The chain carries TRBV3-1 and TRBJ1-2; 7 nucleotides match TRBD1. V trimming: 4 bases; J trimming: 7 bases; junction bases outside the gene matches: 15. CDR1 and CDR2 (germline): LGHDT, YNNKEL (reference sequence). The CDR3 spans 16 residues. CDR3 amino acids: CASSRQGTPFSSGYTF. DNA of the CDR3: TGTGCCAGCAGCCGACAGGGTACCCCGTTTTCTAGTGGCTACACCTTC.

The table lists this clonotype with many counts. The chain links TRBV2 to TRBJ1-6; D gene unclear. Per the germline V gene, CDR1 is SNHLY and CDR2 is FYNNEI. Trimming took off 5 bases at V and 14 bases at J, with 16 bases between the two ends. The CDR3 runs 13 residues. The CDR3 nucleotides read TGTGCCAGCAGTACCGGGTCCCGGGGAGCCCTCCACTTT. Residues: CASSTGSRGALHF.

In its sample, this clonotype was seen many times. The V and J genes are TRBV6-1 and TRBJ2-5; D gene uncertain. Germline V gene lookup returns CDR1 MNHNS and CDR2 SASEGT. This CDR3 has 13 amino acids. Trimming took off 3 bases at V and 7 bases at J, with 12 bases between the two ends. The CDR3 reads CASSDSRSGTQYF. CDR3 nucleotide sequence: TGTGCCAGCAGTGACTCCAGGTCCGGGACCCAGTACTTC.

Many counts were recorded for this clonotype. The chain carries TRBV20-1 and TRBJ2-5, with 7 positions matching TRBD1. The CDR3 runs 14 residues. The junction had 8 bases not matched to a gene; V was cut back by 2 bases and J by 5 bases. Per the germline V gene, CDR1 is DFQATT and CDR2 is SNEGSKA (reference sequence). CDR3 sequence: CSARRDSGRETQYF. Here the CDR3 DNA reads TGCAGTGCTAGACGGGACAGTGGTAGGGAGACCCAGTACTTC.

This clonotype was picked up many times. J is TRBJ2-5 and V is TRBV20-1; possibly TRBD1 for D (5 bases). The CDR3 covers 14 residues. Between the trimmed V and J ends, which lost 5 bases and 1 base, there was a span of 14 bases. The germline CDR1 and CDR2 sequences are DFQATT and SNEGSKA (reference sequence). The CDR3 DNA reads TGCAGTGCTCAACATACAGGACGCCAAGAGACCCAGTACTTC. Amino acid sequence: CSAQHTGRQETQYF.

The chain has TRBV2 and TRBJ2-2, with TRBD1 matching over 8 bases. The CDR3 extends over 15 amino acids. CDR1 and CDR2 (germline): SNHLY, FYNNEI. The V gene end was trimmed by 7 bases and the J gene end by 1 base; junction bases not matched to a gene: 5. Here the CDR3 reads CASIPGTGNTGELFF. Written as DNA, the CDR3 is TGTGCCAGCATCCCCGGGACAGGGAACACCGGGGAGCTGTTTTTT.

The genes are TRBV5-1 and TRBJ1-1; the D gene is possibly TRBD1 (5 bases). CDR3 size: 15 residues. Trimming removed 0 bases at V and 4 bases at J, with 13 bases between. CDR1 and CDR2 from the germline V gene are SGHRS and YFSETQ. For the CDR3, the DNA is TGCGCCAGCAGCTTGGGTCTTGGGGGTTCCACTGAAGCTTTCTTT. Protein: CASSLGLGGSTEAFF.